Each of the 5 T cell receptor beta chains below was sequenced from the same sample in a study of T cell responses to AZD1222 COVID-19 vaccine (dated by TCRdb to the early 2020s). The label giving this sample's time point can be read as: baseline before first vaccination. The method was the immunoSEQ multiplex PCR assay. TCRdb took this table from immuneACCESS and kept in-frame rearrangements with V and J called. Such tables lack part of the clones; where checked against another copy, unresolved V genes explain under half of the gap, and the rest is unexplained. This sample comprises about 130,000 clones, roughly nine tenths of them detected only once. In total, the top ten clones hold 1.5% of the sample. The sample was peripheral blood, taken on day 0 of AZD1222 vaccination. The receptor source for this set is an adult in good health.

V is TRBV10-3 and J is TRBJ1-6; D is unresolved. Germline loops: CDR1 ENHRY, CDR2 SYGVKD. The CDR3 contains 14 residues. Trimming stripped 3 bases from V and 6 bases from J, with 9 bases between. The CDR3 DNA reads TGTGCCATCAGTGATGGAACCGGTAATTCACCCCTCCACTTT. Its translation is CAISDGTGNSPLHF.

This sequence joins TRBV10-2 and TRBJ1-5; TRBD1 aligns across 7 bases. V was pared by 5 bases and J by 1 base, with 5 bases of the junction left unmatched. Germline lookup yields CDR1 WSHSY and CDR2 SAAADI. The CDR3 totals 15 residues. The CDR3 bases are TGCGCCAGCAGTCTCGACAGGGTGAGCAATCAGCCCCAGCATTTT. Encoded protein: CASSLDRVSNQPQHF.

The chain links TRBV12-3 or TRBV12-4 to TRBJ1-4; D is perhaps TRBD1 (5 bases). V gave up 7 bases and J gave up 12 bases, with 15 bases separating them. This CDR3 comprises 12 residues. The CDR3 nucleotides read TGTGCCAGCACCCCGTCTCGGGGGGAACTGTTTTTT. Translating gives CASTPSRGELFF.

CDR3: CAIRQGVAETQYF. DNA for the CDR3: TGTGCCATCCGGCAGGGGGTAGCGGAGACCCAGTACTTC. This sequence joins TRBV10-3 and TRBJ2-5; 7 positions agree with TRBD1. In germline, CDR1 is ENHRY, CDR2 SYGVKD. The CDR3 length is 13 residues. V trimming: 8 bases; J trimming: 5 bases; junction bases outside the gene matches: 8.

The chain's CDR3 is CSANDSGEKLFF. The CDR3 DNA follows: TGCAGTGCTAATGATTCGGGTGAAAAACTGTTTTTT. V usage is TRBV20-1 and J usage is TRBJ1-4; D uncertain. CDR1 and CDR2 (germline): DFQATT, SNEGSKA (reference sequence). The germline V and J ends were trimmed by 4 bases and 7 bases, with 10 bases remaining between them. The CDR3 is 12 residues long.